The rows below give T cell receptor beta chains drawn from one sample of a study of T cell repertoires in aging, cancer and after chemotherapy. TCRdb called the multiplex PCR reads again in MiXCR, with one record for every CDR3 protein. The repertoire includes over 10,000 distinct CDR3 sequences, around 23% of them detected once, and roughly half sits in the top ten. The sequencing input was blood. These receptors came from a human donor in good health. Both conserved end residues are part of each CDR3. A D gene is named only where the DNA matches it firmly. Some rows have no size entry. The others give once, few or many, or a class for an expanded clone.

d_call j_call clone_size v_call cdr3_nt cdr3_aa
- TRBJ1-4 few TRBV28 TGTGCCAGCAGTCGTGGGGGCACTAATGAAAAACTGTTTTTT CASSRGGTNEKLFF
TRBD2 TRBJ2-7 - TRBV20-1 TGCAGTGCTAGGACTAGCGGGGGGGCTAGCTCCTACGAGCAGTACTTC CSARTSGGASSYEQYF
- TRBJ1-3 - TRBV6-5 TGTGCCAGCAGTTACCCACGGGTTAAAGGAAACACCATATATTTT CASSYPRVKGNTIYF
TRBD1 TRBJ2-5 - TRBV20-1 TGCAGTTGCGGACAGGCGGAGACCCAGTACTTC CSCGQAETQYF
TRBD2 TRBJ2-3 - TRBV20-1 TGCAGTCCACTGGCGCCTAGCGGTTACACAGATACGCAGTATTTT CSPLAPSGYTDTQYF
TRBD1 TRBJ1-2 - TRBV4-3 TGCGCCAGCAGCCAAGCTTCGGGACAGCGTTATGGCTACACCTTC CASSQASGQRYGYTF
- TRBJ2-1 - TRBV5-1 TGCGCCAGCAGCTTGGAAAGGACGTACTACAATGAGCAGTTCTTC CASSLERTYYNEQFF
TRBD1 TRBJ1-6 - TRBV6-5 TGTGCCAGCAGTCCCCCGGGACAGGCAAATTCACCCCTCCACTTT CASSPPGQANSPLHF
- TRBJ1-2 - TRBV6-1 TGTGCCAGCAGTGAACGGGGCCACTATGGCTACACCTTC CASSERGHYGYTF
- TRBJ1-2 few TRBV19 TGTGCCAGTAGTATCGAATATCGGGTTTCGGGTGGCTACACCTTC CASSIEYRVSGGYTF
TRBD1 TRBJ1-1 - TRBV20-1 TGCAGTGCTAGAGGCTTGGGACAGGAGACTGAAGCTTTCTTT CSARGLGQETEAFF
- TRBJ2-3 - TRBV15 TGTGCCACCAGCGGGCGGGGGCCCACAGATACGCAGTATTTT CATSGRGPTDTQYF
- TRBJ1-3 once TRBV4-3 TGTGCCAGCAGCCAAGTGGCCCAGTCCCTCTCTGGAAACACCATATATTTT CASSQVAQSLSGNTIYF
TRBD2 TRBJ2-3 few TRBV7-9 TGTGCCAGCAGCTTAGGGGCTAGCGGGGCCACAGATACGCAGTATTTT CASSLGASGATDTQYF
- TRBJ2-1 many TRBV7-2 TGTGCCAGCAGCAATTGGCACAGCTCCTACAATGAGCAGTTCTTC CASSNWHSSYNEQFF
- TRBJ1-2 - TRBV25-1 TGTGCCAGCAGTGAAGACAGCATTAACTATGGCTACACCTTC CASSEDSINYGYTF
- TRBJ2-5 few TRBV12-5 TGTGCTAGTGGCCTAGCCGGGACTCAGGGACAGACCCAGTACTTC CASGLAGTQGQTQYF
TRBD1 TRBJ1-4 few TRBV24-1 TGTGCCACCTCCCCCGGACAGGGAAAGAATGAAAAACTGTTTTTT CATSPGQGKNEKLFF
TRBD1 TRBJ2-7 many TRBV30 TGTGCCTGGAGGGTTTTAGACAGGGCCTACGAGCAGTACTTC CAWRVLDRAYEQYF
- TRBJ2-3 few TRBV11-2 TGTGCCAGCAGCTTATCCCGGGGGTCGGCCACAGATACGCAGTATTTT CASSLSRGSATDTQYF
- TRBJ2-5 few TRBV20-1 TGCAGTGCTCGGGGACTGCAGGCGGTCCCCCAGTACTTC CSARGLQAVPQYF
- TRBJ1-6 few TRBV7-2 TGTGCCAGCAGCTTAGGGGTCGGCAGGGGTAATTCACCCCTCCACTTT CASSLGVGRGNSPLHF
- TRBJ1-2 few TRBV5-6 TGTGCCAGCAGCTCCTGGCAGCGCCATAACTATGGCTACACCTTC CASSSWQRHNYGYTF
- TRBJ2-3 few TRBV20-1 TGCAGTGCTAGATTACCGCAGGGAACAGATACGCAGTATTTT CSARLPQGTDTQYF
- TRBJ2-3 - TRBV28 TGTGCCAGCAGTCCCCCTACCCAAGTCGGGCAGTATTTT CASSPPTQVGQYF
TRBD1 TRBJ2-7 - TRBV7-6 TGTGCCAGCAGCTTAGAGATCTCTGACAGGGGCTATTTCTACGAGCAGTACTTC CASSLEISDRGYFYEQYF
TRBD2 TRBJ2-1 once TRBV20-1 TGCAGTGCTCCTAGCCTAGCGGGGGGATACAATGAGCAGTTCTTC CSAPSLAGGYNEQFF
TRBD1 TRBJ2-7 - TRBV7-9 TGTGCCAGCAGCTTAGAAGAGACAGGGAATACCTACGAGCAGTACTTC CASSLEETGNTYEQYF
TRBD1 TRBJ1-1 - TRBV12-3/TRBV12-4 TGTGCCAGCAGTCCTGGACAGGGAACCCTGAACACTGAAGCTTTCTTT CASSPGQGTLNTEAFF
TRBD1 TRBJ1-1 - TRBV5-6 TGTGCCAGCAGCCGACCCAGGGGGTTTGACACTGAAGCTTTCTTT CASSRPRGFDTEAFF
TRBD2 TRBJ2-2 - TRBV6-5 TGTGCCAGCAGTTACGATACACTAGCGGGGGCGAACACCGGGGAGCTGTTTTTT CASSYDTLAGANTGELFF
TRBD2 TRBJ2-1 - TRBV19 TGTGCCAGTAGTATAGGCCTAGCGGGGGTGTACAATGAGCAGTTCTTC CASSIGLAGVYNEQFF
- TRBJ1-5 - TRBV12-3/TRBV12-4 TGTGCCAGCAGTTTCGAGCGACATATTAGCAATCAGCCCCAGCATTTT CASSFERHISNQPQHF
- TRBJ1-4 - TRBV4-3 TGCGCCAGCAGCCAAGATCCGCGAAGGGGCCTAAATGAAAAACTGTTTTTT CASSQDPRRGLNEKLFF
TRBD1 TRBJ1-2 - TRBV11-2 TGTGCCAGCAGCTTAGGCGCTTGGACAGGGGGAGACCCAACCTATGGCTACACCTTC CASSLGAWTGGDPTYGYTF
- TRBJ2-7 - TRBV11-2 TGTGCCAGCAGCTTAAAGGTTTACCAGCGGAAGAGGTCCTACGAGCAGTACTTC CASSLKVYQRKRSYEQYF
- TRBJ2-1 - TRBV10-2 TGCGCCAGCAGACGACAGGACAATGAGCAGTTCTTC CASRRQDNEQFF